This T cell receptor beta chain was retrieved from a study of T cell responses to AZD1222 COVID-19 vaccine. Broader study findings: Reportedly, close to half of spike-specific TCRs are directed against unmutated variant regions.

Using immunoSEQ multiplex PCR, the repertoire was profiled, and TCRdb retains in-frame clones only, with some absent. The sample shows approximately 88,000 clones, about 78% of them seen only once. Regarding this clone: The antigen remains unidentified.

The V end lost 8 bases, the J end lost 1 base, and 15 bases lay between the germline ends. The CDR3 has 15 amino acids. Germline V CDR1 and CDR2: MNHEY, SVGAGI. The sequencing here drew on peripheral blood, taken on day 0 of AZD1222 vaccination. The TCR was taken from an adult in good health. This rearrangement joins TRBV6-5 to TRBJ2-1; no clear D gene. CDR3: CASFYSPESYNEQFF. DNA of the CDR3: TGTGCCAGCTTTTACTCGCCAGAATCCTACAATGAGCAGTTCTTC.